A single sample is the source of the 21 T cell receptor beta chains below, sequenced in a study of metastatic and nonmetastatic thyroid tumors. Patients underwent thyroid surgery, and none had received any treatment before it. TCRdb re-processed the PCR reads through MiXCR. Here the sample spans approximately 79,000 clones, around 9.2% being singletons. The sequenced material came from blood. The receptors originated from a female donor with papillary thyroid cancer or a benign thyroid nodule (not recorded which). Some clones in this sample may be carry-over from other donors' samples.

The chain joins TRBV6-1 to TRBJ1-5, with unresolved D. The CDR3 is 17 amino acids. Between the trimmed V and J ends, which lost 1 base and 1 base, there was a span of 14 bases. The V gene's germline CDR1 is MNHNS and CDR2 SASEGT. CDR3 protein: CASSEGLPGASNQPQHF. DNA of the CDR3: TGTGCCAGCAGTGAAGGTTTACCGGGAGCGAGCAATCAGCCCCAGCATTTT.

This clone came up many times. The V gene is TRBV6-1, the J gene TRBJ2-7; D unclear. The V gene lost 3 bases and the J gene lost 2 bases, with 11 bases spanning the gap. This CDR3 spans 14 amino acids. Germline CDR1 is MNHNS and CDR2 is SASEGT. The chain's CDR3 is CASSENYGPYEQYF. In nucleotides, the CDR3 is TGTGCCAGCAGTGAGAACTACGGACCCTACGAGCAGTACTTC.

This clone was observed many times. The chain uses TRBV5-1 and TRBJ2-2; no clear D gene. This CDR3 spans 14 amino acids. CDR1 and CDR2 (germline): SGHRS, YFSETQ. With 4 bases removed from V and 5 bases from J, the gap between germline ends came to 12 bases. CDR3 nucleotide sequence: TGCGCCAGCAGCCTGGGTCCTGGGACCGGGGAGCTGTTTTTT. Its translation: CASSLGPGTGELFF.

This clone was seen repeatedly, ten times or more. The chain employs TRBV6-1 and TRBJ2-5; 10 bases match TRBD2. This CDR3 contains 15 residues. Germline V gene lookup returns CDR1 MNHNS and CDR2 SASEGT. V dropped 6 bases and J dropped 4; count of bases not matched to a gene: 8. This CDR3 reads CASSRLPSGGETQYF. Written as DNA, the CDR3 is TGTGCCAGCAGCCGCCTTCCTAGCGGGGGAGAGACCCAGTACTTC.

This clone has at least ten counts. In nucleotides, the CDR3 is TGTGCCAGCAGCTGGGGACAGGGGGGATATAGCAATCAGCCCCAGCATTTT. Its protein is CASSWGQGGYSNQPQHF. The chain has TRBV11-2 and TRBJ1-5; 11 bases agree with TRBD1. CDR1 SGHAT and CDR2 FQNNGV come from the germline V gene. The CDR3 contains 17 residues. The junction had 5 bases not matched to a gene; V was cut back by 4 bases and J by 0 bases.

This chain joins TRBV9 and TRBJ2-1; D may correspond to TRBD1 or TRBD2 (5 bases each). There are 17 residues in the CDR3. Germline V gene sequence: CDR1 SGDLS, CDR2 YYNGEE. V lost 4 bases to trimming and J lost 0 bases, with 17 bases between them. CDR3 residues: CASSSLRGPSSYNEQFF. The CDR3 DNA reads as TGTGCCAGCAGCTCCCTGAGGGGCCCGAGCTCCTACAATGAGCAGTTCTTC.

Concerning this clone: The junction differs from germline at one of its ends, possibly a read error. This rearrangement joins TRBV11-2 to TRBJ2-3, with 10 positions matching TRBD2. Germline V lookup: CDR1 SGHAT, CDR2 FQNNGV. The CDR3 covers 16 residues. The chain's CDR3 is CASSVKRGGTTGTQYF. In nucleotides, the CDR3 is TGTGCCAGCAGCGTGAAGCGGGGGGGCACCACAGGTACGCAGTATTTT.

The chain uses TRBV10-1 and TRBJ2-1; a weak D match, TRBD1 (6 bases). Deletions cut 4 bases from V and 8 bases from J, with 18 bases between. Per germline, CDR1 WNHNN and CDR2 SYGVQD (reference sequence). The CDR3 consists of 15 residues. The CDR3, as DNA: TGCGCCAGCAGTGCTACAGGGAAATGGGGTGATGAGCAGTTCTTC. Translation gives CASSATGKWGDEQFF.

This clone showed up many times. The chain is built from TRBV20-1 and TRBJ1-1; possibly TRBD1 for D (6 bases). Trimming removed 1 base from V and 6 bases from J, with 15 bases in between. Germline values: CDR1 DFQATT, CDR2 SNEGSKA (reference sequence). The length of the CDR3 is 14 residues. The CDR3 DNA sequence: TGCAGTGCTAGAGCCCCCGGGGGCGGGGCTGAAGCTTTCTTT. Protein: CSARAPGGGAEAFF.

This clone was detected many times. The CDR3, as DNA: TGCAGCGTTGGAGTGGGGGGCGAGCAGTACTTC. Translating gives CSVGVGGEQYF. The chain links TRBV29-1 to TRBJ2-7; TRBD2 is a possible D gene (6 bases). CDR1 SQVTM and CDR2 ANQGSEA come from the germline V gene. The CDR3 loop spans 11 amino acids. Trimming removed 4 bases from V and 6 bases from J, with 10 bases in between.

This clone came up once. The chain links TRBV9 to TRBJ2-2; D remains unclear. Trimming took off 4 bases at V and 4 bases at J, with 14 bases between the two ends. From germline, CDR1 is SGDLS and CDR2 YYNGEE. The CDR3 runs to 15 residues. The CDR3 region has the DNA TGTGCCAGCAGCCCCGGGCCGGTGGGCACCGGGGAGCTGTTTTTT. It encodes CASSPGPVGTGELFF.

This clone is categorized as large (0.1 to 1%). CDR3 sequence: CASSEAIEGGYEQYF. The CDR3 DNA reads as TGTGCCAGCAGTGAAGCAATCGAGGGGGGCTACGAGCAGTACTTC. This chain links TRBV6-1 with TRBJ2-7; perhaps D is TRBD1 or TRBD2 (6 bases each). The length of the CDR3 is 15 residues. V was clipped by 0 bases and J by 3 bases, with 12 bases between them. Germline CDR1 reads MNHNS; CDR2 reads SASEGT.

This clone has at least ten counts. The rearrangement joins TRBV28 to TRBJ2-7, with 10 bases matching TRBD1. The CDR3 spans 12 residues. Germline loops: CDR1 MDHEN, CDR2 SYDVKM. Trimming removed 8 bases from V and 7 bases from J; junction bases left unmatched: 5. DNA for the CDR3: TGTGCCAGCGGGACAGGGGCGTGGGAGCAGTACTTC. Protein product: CASGTGAWEQYF.

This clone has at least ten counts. The CDR3 reads CAWTTGIAGNTIYF. The DNA for the CDR3 is TGTGCCTGGACAACAGGGATTGCTGGAAACACCATATATTTT. The gene calls are TRBV30 and TRBJ1-3; TRBD1 might be the D (6 bases). There are 14 residues in the CDR3. Trimming stripped 4 bases from V and 2 bases from J, with 12 bases between. The germline CDR1 and CDR2 sequences are GTSNPN and SVGIG (reference sequence).

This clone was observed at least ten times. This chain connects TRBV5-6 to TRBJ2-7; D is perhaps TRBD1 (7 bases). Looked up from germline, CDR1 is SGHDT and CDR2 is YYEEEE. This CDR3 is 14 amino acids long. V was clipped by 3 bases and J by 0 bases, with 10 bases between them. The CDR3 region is CASSSGGSSYEQYF. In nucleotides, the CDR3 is TGTGCCAGCAGCTCAGGGGGGAGCTCCTACGAGCAGTACTTC.

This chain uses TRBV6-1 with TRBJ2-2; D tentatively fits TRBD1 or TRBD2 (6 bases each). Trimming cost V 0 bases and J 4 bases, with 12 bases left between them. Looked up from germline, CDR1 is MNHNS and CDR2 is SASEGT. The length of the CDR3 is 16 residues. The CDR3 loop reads CASSEAIEGGTGELFF. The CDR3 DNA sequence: TGTGCCAGCAGTGAAGCAATCGAGGGGGGCACCGGGGAGCTGTTTTTT.

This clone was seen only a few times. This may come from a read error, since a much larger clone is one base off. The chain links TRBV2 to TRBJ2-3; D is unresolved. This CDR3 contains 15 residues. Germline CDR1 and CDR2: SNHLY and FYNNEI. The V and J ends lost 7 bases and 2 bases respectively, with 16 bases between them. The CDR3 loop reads CASNEPALITDTQYF. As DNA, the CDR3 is TGTGCCAGCAACGAACCGGCCCTTATCACAGATACGCAGTATTTT.

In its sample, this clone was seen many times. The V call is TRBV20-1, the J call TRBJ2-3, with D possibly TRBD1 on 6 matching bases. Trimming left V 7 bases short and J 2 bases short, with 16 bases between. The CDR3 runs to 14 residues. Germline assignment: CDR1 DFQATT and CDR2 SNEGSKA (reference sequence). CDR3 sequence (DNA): TGCAGTGTCCCAGGGGTGGTGACCACAGATACGCAGTATTTT. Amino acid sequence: CSVPGVVTTDTQYF.

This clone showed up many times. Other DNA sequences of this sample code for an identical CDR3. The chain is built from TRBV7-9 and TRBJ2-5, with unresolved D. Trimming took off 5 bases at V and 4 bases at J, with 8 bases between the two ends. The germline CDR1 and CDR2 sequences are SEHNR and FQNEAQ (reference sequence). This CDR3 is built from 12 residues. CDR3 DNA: TGTGCCAGCAGCCCCGGGCGAGAGACCCAGTACTTC. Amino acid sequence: CASSPGRETQYF.

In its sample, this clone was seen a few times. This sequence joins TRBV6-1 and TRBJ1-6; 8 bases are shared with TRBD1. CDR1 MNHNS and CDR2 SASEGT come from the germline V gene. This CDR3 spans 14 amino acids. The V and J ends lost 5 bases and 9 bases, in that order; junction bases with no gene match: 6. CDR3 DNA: TGTGCCAGCAGTCGACAGGGGAAGGCTTCACCCCTCCACTTT. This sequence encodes CASSRQGKASPLHF.

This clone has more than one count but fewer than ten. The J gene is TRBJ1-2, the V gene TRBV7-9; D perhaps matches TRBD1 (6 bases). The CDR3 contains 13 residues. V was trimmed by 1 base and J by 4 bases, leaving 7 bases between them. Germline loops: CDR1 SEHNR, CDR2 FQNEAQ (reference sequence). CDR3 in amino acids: CASSLDRVYGYTF. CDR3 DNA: TGTGCCAGCAGCTTAGACAGGGTCTATGGCTACACCTTC.